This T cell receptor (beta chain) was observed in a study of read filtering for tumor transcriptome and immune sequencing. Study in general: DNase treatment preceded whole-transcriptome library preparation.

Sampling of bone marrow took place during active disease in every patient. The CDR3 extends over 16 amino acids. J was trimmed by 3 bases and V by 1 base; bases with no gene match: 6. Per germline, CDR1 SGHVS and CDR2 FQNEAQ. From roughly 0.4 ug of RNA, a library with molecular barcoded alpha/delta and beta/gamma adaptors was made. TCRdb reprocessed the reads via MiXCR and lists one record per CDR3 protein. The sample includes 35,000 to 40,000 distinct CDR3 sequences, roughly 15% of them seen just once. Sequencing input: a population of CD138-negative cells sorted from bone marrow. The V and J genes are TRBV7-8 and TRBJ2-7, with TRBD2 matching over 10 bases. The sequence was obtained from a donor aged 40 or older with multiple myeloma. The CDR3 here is CASSLVGTSVYYEQYF. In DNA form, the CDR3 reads TGTGCCAGCAGCTTAGTAGGGACTAGCGTGTACTACGAGCAGTACTTC.